The TCR beta chain described here comes from a study of Graves' ophthalmopathy and Graves' hyperthyroidism. About this clonotype itself: It may be a read error: a sequence one base away is much more abundant.

This CDR3 region has 15 residues. Germline-derived CDR1 and CDR2 are DFQATT and SNEGSKA (reference sequence). Amplified material comprised TCR beta CDR3 regions derived from RNA transcripts. The workflow started with a first-round RT-PCR run with HTBI primers and then moved on to a second-round multiplex PCR. TCRdb ran MiXCR on the multiplex PCR reads and lists one entry per CDR3 protein. The sample holds some 250,000 distinct CDR3 sequences, about 47% seen once. V gene TRBV20-1 combines with J gene TRBJ1-5; 9 bases agree with TRBD1. Sequenced sample: peripheral blood. The TCR sequence derives from an adult man with Graves' ophthalmopathy. The CDR3 loop reads CSAPGQGGFNRPQHF. CDR3 DNA: TGCAGTGCTCCGGGACAGGGCGGCTTCAATCGGCCCCAGCATTTT.